This TCR beta chain was found in a study of Graves' ophthalmopathy and Graves' hyperthyroidism. Across the whole study: Where ophthalmopathy was absent within 18 months of follow-up, hyperthyroidism was stable.

The V gene lost 7 bases and the J gene lost 8 bases, with 20 bases spanning the gap. This CDR3 comprises 14 residues. Germline CDR1 and CDR2: GTSNPN and SVGIG (reference sequence). In this cohort, patients with other autoimmune diseases, uncontrolled infections, pregnancy or lactation were excluded. RNA served as the template for amplifying TCR beta CDR3 regions. First-round RT-PCR employed HTBI primers, with a second-round multiplex PCR after it. TCRdb used MiXCR to reprocess the multiplex PCR reads, holding one entry per CDR3 protein. The sample lists around 1,000,000 distinct CDR3 sequences, about 38% occurring once. This clonotype showed up just once.

The chain uses TRBV30 and TRBJ1-4; no clear D gene. The receptor's source is an adult man with Graves' hyperthyroidism. Source material: peripheral blood or thyroid tissue (not recorded which). CDR3 nucleotides: TGTGCCTCGGCGGACCAGGCCGCCAACGAAAAACTGTTTTTT. Translation gives CASADQAANEKLFF.